The 20 T cell receptor beta chains listed next were all sequenced from one sample in a study of cytomegalovirus exposure and HLA in healthy donors. The data were produced by immunoSEQ multiplex PCR, yet TCRdb's version contains in-frame clones alone and is incomplete. Found here are about 220,000 clones, about 89% of them singletons; the top ten hold approximately 0.99%. Sequenced material: PBMCs. All receptors derive from a woman aged 18 to 35 in good health and CMV-seronegative.

The V gene is TRBV5-1, the J gene TRBJ1-2; 7 positions agree with TRBD1. The junction had 9 bases not matched to a gene; V was cut back by 0 bases and J by 4 bases. CDR3 size: 16 residues. Per the germline V gene, CDR1 is SGHRS and CDR2 is YFSETQ. The CDR3 DNA is TGCGCCAGCAGCTTGGAAGGGGACAGTGCCACCTATGGCTACACCTTC. Encoded protein: CASSLEGDSATYGYTF.

The chain uses TRBV7-3 and TRBJ2-3; TRBD1 aligns across 8 bases. Germline V gives CDR1 SGHTA, CDR2 FQGTGA. The J segment lost 6 bases and the V segment lost 5 bases, leaving 4 bases of the junction unmatched. The CDR3 loop spans 13 amino acids. CDR3 sequence (DNA): TGTGCCAGCAGCCTAAACAGGGGGGATACGCAGTATTTT. Its translation: CASSLNRGDTQYF.

This chain connects TRBV7-7 to TRBJ2-7; D possibly corresponds to TRBD2 (5 bases). The CDR3 has 13 residues. CDR1 SSHAT and CDR2 FNYEAQ come from the germline V gene (reference sequence). Trimming stripped 0 bases from V and 2 bases from J, with 5 bases between. CDR3 protein: CASSLAEAYEQYF. CDR3 sequence (DNA): TGTGCCAGCAGCTTAGCGGAGGCCTACGAGCAGTACTTC.

A note on this clone: Compared with germline, one end of the junction differs, possibly owing to a read error. This rearrangement joins TRBV5-6 to TRBJ1-3; no firm D call. The CDR3 runs 17 residues. The germline CDR1 and CDR2 sequences are SGHDT and YYEEEE. The CDR3 reads CASSLDQGGNSGNTIYF. As DNA, the CDR3 is TGTGCCAGCAGCTTGGATCAAGGCGGGAATTCTGGCAACACCATATATTTT. The variable domain in full, completed from reference TRBV5-6 and TRBJ1-3, reads DAGVTQSPTHLIKTRGQQVTLRCSPKSGHDTVSWYQQALGQGPQFIFQYYEEEERQRGNFPDRFSGHQFPNYSSELNVNALLLGDSALYLCASSLDQGGNSGNTIYFGEGSWLTVV.

This clone came up a few times. This chain links TRBV30 with TRBJ1-2, with 7 bases fitting TRBD1. J gave up 10 bases and V 1 base, and 6 bases lay outside the gene matches. The germline V gene has CDR1 GTSNPN and CDR2 SVGIG (reference sequence). The CDR3 spans 12 residues. The CDR3 region is CAWSAGTEHYTF. The CDR3 DNA reads as TGTGCCTGGAGTGCCGGGACAGAACACTACACCTTC.

This chain uses TRBV7-9 with TRBJ1-3; D unresolved. CDR1 and CDR2 from the germline V gene are SEHNR and FQNEAQ (reference sequence). This CDR3 is 13 amino acids long. V shed 4 bases and J shed 1 base, with 5 bases lying between them. CDR3 loop: CASSSESGNTIYF. The CDR3 bases are TGTGCCAGCAGCTCGGAGTCTGGAAACACCATATATTTT.

The chain carries TRBV9 and TRBJ1-2; 11 positions agree with TRBD1. Germline V lookup: CDR1 SGDLS, CDR2 YYNGEE. The CDR3 is 17 residues long. J lost 4 bases, V lost 2 bases, and 10 bases had no gene match. The CDR3 region has the DNA TGTGCCAGCAGCGTCGCCTCGGACAGGGGGCTCGGCTATGGCTACACCTTC. This codes for CASSVASDRGLGYGYTF.

Turning to this clone: Within the sample, other DNA sequences also encode this same CDR3. The chain combines TRBV7-6 with TRBJ2-7; D is possibly TRBD2 (6 bases). Germline V lookup: CDR1 SGHVS, CDR2 FNYEAQ. The germline V and J ends were trimmed by 3 bases and 1 base, with 10 bases remaining between them. CDR3 size: 14 residues. CDR3 coding DNA: TGTGCCAGCAGCTTCGGGGACTCTTCCTACGAGCAGTACTTC. This sequence encodes CASSFGDSSYEQYF.

The chain is built from TRBV18 and TRBJ1-1; D is uncertain. This CDR3 contains 14 residues. Germline CDR1 is KGHSH and CDR2 is LQKENI. Trimming shortened V by 2 bases and J by 1 base, and 8 bases separated the two germline ends. In DNA, the CDR3 is TGTGCCAGCTCACCAGCCGCGGCGAACACTGAAGCTTTCTTT. Amino acids: CASSPAAANTEAFF.

The CDR3 loop is CASRGDSRTEAFF. As DNA, the CDR3 is TGTGCCAGCAGGGGGGACAGCCGCACTGAAGCTTTCTTT. The chain combines TRBV2 with TRBJ1-1, with 7 bases aligning to TRBD1. The CDR3 has 13 residues. Losses at the gene ends were 6 bases for V and 4 bases for J; bases not matched to a gene: 5. The germline CDR1 and CDR2 sequences are SNHLY and FYNNEI.

The chain links TRBV6-1 to TRBJ2-3, with 9 bases fitting TRBD2. This CDR3 has 16 amino acids. V shed 3 bases and J 4 bases; nucleotides not matched to a gene: 8. Germline CDR1 and CDR2: MNHNS and SASEGT. The CDR3 nucleotides are TGTGCCAGCAGTGAGCGTAGCGGGAGATCCCCAGATACGCAGTATTTT. It is translated as CASSERSGRSPDTQYF.

V gene TRBV7-8 combines with J gene TRBJ2-3; 15 nucleotides align to TRBD2. Germline V gene sequence: CDR1 SGHVS, CDR2 FQNEAQ. This CDR3 contains 16 residues. V dropped 5 bases and J dropped 6; count of bases not matched to a gene: 6. CDR3 loop: CASSPGTSGRSDTQYF. CDR3 sequence (DNA): TGTGCCAGCAGCCCCGGGACTAGCGGGAGGTCGGATACGCAGTATTTT.

The chain recombines TRBV10-3 with TRBJ2-5, with 9 bases identical to TRBD2. Germline V lookup: CDR1 ENHRY, CDR2 SYGVKD. The CDR3 contains 13 residues. V lost 6 bases, J lost 4 bases, and 3 bases stayed unmatched. CDR3 nucleotides: TGTGCCATCAGGAAACTAGCGGGAGAGACCCAGTACTTC. The encoded protein is CAIRKLAGETQYF.

This chain joins TRBV5-1 and TRBJ2-1; 8 nucleotides line up with TRBD2. J gave up 1 base and V 1 base, and 7 bases lay outside the gene matches. The germline gives CDR1 SGHRS, CDR2 YFSETQ. The CDR3 covers 17 residues. The CDR3 is CASSLFSSGSSYNEQFF. CDR3 DNA: TGCGCCAGCAGCTTGTTCTCAAGCGGGAGTTCCTACAATGAGCAGTTCTTC.

The chain carries TRBV27 and TRBJ2-7; 11 nucleotides align to TRBD2. With V trimmed by 8 bases and J by 3 bases, 6 bases remained unmatched. The CDR3 loop spans 14 amino acids. CDR1 and CDR2 from the germline V gene are MNHEY and SMNVEV (reference sequence). CDR3 loop: CASSDGTSGYEQYF. In DNA, the CDR3 is TGTGCCAGCTCGGACGGGACTAGCGGCTACGAGCAGTACTTC.

This chain joins TRBV7-2 and TRBJ2-5; possibly TRBD1 for D (6 bases). The CDR3 runs 13 residues. The V end lost 5 bases, the J end lost 5 bases, and 12 bases lay between the germline ends. Germline V gives CDR1 SGHTA, CDR2 FQGNSA. The CDR3 DNA reads TGTGCCAGCAGCCCCAGGGGTTGGGAGACCCAGTACTTC. Protein: CASSPRGWETQYF.

The chain recombines TRBV5-6 with TRBJ2-3; 8 bases match TRBD1. From germline, CDR1 is SGHDT and CDR2 YYEEEE. With 2 bases clipped from V and 4 bases from J, the junction kept 6 bases outside the gene matches. The CDR3 consists of 15 residues. CDR3 nucleotides: TGTGCCAGCAGCTTCCCTGGACAGGGTTCAGATACGCAGTATTTT. It specifies CASSFPGQGSDTQYF.

The chain links TRBV6-4 to TRBJ2-1; 8 bases match TRBD1. CDR3 length: 15 residues. Germline assignment: CDR1 MRHNA and CDR2 SNTAGT. Germline trimming cut 0 bases from V and 8 bases from J; bases unmatched to any gene: 6. The CDR3 region has the DNA TGTGCCAGCAGTGACTCCAGGGGGCTTTTCGATGAGCAGTTCTTC. Its protein product is CASSDSRGLFDEQFF.

J is TRBJ1-3 and V is TRBV6-5; D unclear. The CDR3 loop spans 14 amino acids. V was clipped by 7 bases and J by 0 bases, with 10 bases between them. Germline V gene sequence: CDR1 MNHEY, CDR2 SVGAGI. In DNA, the CDR3 is TGTGCCAGCACCAGAATTGGCTCTGGAAACACCATATATTTT. As protein: CASTRIGSGNTIYF.

The chain joins TRBV5-8 to TRBJ2-7, with 11 nucleotides matching TRBD2. This CDR3 spans 16 amino acids. J gave up 0 bases and V 0 bases, and 2 bases lay outside the gene matches. Germline assignment: CDR1 SGHTS and CDR2 YDEGEE. DNA of the CDR3: TGTGCCAGCAGCTTGGGGCTAGCGGGAGGCTCCTACGAGCAGTACTTC. Its protein is CASSLGLAGGSYEQYF.